This note documents a single TCR beta chain sequence. V shed 3 bases and J shed 4 bases, with 10 bases lying between them. Germline CDR1 reads SEHNR; CDR2 reads FQNEAQ (reference sequence). There are 13 residues in the CDR3. It was at deep level that the assay was run. Assay: immunoSEQ multiplex PCR; the TCRdb copy retains only in-frame clones and omits some. Of around 550,000 clones listed, approximately 95% were seen once; the top ten hold approximately 0.12%. The data were taken from a study of shared clonotypes between healthy human individuals. CD45RO-negative, CCR7-selected cells formed the naive CD8 fraction, which excluded terminally differentiated effector memory CD45RA+ cells.

The sample taken for sequencing was naive CD8+ T cells sorted from blood. The chain links TRBV7-9 to TRBJ2-7; maybe TRBD1 (5 bases). This receptor was taken from a young woman in good health. The DNA for the CDR3 is TGTGCCAGCAGCTTTCAGGGATTATACGAGCAGTACTTC. Protein: CASSFQGLYEQYF.